This is a list of T cell receptor beta chains from one sample in a study of shared clonotypes between healthy human individuals. This table comes from immunoSEQ multiplex PCR, and its TCRdb copy is limited to in-frame clones, with some not included. The table includes 550,000 to 800,000 clones, roughly 88% detected once. The sample was memory CD8+ T cells from PBMCs. Every receptor here comes from a young man in good health. Some clones in this sample may be carry-over from other donors' samples. The CDR3 runs from the conserved cysteine through the conserved F or W. A D gene is named only where the DNA matches it firmly. Expanded clones get a size class; other rows say once, few or many, or leave the size out.

v_gene	d_gene	abundance	j_gene	CDR3aa	CDR3nt
TRBV11-1	TRBD2	.	TRBJ2-7	CASSSRTSGWYEQYF	TGTGCCAGCAGCTCACGGACTAGCGGGTGGTACGAGCAGTACTTC
TRBV12-5	.	.	TRBJ2-1	CASGLPAAAAMGSYNEQFF	TGTGCTAGTGGTTTGCCGGCAGCGGCCGCGATGGGGTCCTACAATGAGCAGTTCTTC
TRBV28	.	.	TRBJ2-1	CASSLGSWGDEQFF	TGTGCCAGCAGTTTAGGAAGCTGGGGGGATGAGCAGTTCTTC
TRBV4-2	TRBD2	.	TRBJ2-1	CASSYSGTSGRKEQFF	TGTGCCAGCAGCTACTCCGGGACTAGCGGGAGAAAGGAGCAGTTCTTC
TRBV7-8	TRBD1	.	TRBJ2-2	CASSYRGRDTGELFF	TGTGCCAGCAGCTATAGGGGGCGCGACACCGGGGAGCTGTTTTTT
TRBV11-2	.	once	TRBJ1-1	CASSLDEAPEAFF	TGTGCCAGCAGCTTAGATGAGGCCCCTGAAGCTTTCTTT
TRBV7-2	.	.	TRBJ2-1	CASSLDSPDEQFF	TGTGCCAGCAGCTTAGATTCCCCGGATGAGCAGTTCTTC
TRBV7-9	.	.	TRBJ1-1	CASSLVGWHTEAFF	TGTGCCAGCAGCTTAGTAGGCTGGCACACTGAAGCTTTCTTT
TRBV6-5	TRBD1	.	TRBJ1-2	CASSTPRTGNYGYTF	TGTGCCAGCAGTACGCCTCGGACAGGAAACTATGGCTACACCTTC
TRBV30	.	.	TRBJ2-7	CAWSSNYYEQYF	TGTGCCTGGAGTAGCAACTACTACGAGCAGTACTTC
TRBV27	.	.	TRBJ2-5	CASSPTQVGIETQYF	TGTGCCAGCAGTCCTACTCAGGTGGGAATAGAGACCCAGTACTTC
TRBV10-1	TRBD2	.	TRBJ2-5	CASSEGLAGRQETQYF	TGCGCCAGCAGTGAAGGACTAGCGGGCCGCCAAGAGACCCAGTACTTC
TRBV10-3	.	.	TRBJ2-7	CAISESRDLPYEQYF	TGTGCCATCAGTGAGTCGAGGGACCTGCCTTACGAGCAGTACTTC
TRBV6-5	TRBD2	once	TRBJ2-1	CASGTSGNNEQFF	TGTGCCAGTGGGACTAGCGGGAACAATGAGCAGTTCTTC
TRBV28	.	.	TRBJ1-2	CASSPRRGYGYTF	TGTGCCAGCAGCCCCCGACGAGGGTATGGCTACACCTTC
TRBV27	.	once	TRBJ1-5	CASSSNRVNQPQHF	TGTGCCAGCAGTTCTAACAGGGTCAATCAGCCCCAGCATTTT
TRBV28	.	.	TRBJ1-5	CAISWALGGQPQHF	TGTGCGATCAGTTGGGCTCTCGGCGGACAGCCCCAGCATTTT
TRBV19	.	.	TRBJ2-1	CASSVWLRTNSYNEQFF	TGTGCCAGTAGCGTATGGTTGAGGACCAACTCCTACAATGAGCAGTTCTTC
TRBV6-6	TRBD1	.	TRBJ2-1	CASSQDRAGYNEQFF	TGTGCCAGCAGCCAGGACAGGGCGGGTTACAATGAGCAGTTCTTC
TRBV7-9	TRBD1	.	TRBJ2-5	CASSPTDRGQETQYF	TGTGCCAGCAGCCCAACCGACAGGGGTCAAGAGACCCAGTACTTC
TRBV28	.	.	TRBJ2-5	CASSGQGAQETQYF	TGTGCCAGCAGCGGGCAGGGCGCCCAAGAGACCCAGTACTTC
TRBV14	.	.	TRBJ1-1	CASSPPLSGARTEAFF	TGTGCCAGCAGCCCGCCTCTGTCCGGGGCGAGGACTGAAGCTTTCTTT
TRBV4-3	.	.	TRBJ2-4	CASSLAVRGIQYF	TGCGCCAGCAGCCTGGCAGTCCGAGGCATTCAGTACTTC
TRBV14	TRBD1	.	TRBJ1-4	CASSESRRGGEKLFF	TGTGCCAGCAGCGAAAGCCGCAGGGGGGGCGAAAAACTGTTTTTT
TRBV4-1	.	few	TRBJ1-5	CASSQVGAQPQHF	TGCGCCAGCAGCCAAGTTGGGGCTCAGCCCCAGCATTTT
TRBV13	TRBD2	.	TRBJ2-2	CASSGRLAGGAGELFF	TGTGCCAGCAGCGGCAGACTAGCGGGAGGGGCCGGGGAGCTGTTTTTT
TRBV25-1	.	few	TRBJ1-2	CASSESWQFTF	TGTGCCAGCAGTGAATCTTGGCAATTCACCTTC
TRBV6-5	.	once	TRBJ1-3	CASSSEDTSGNTIYF	TGTGCCAGCAGTTCCGAAGACACGTCTGGAAACACCATATATTTT
TRBV5-3	TRBD1	.	TRBJ2-2	CARSSGQGANTGELFF	TGTGCCAGAAGCTCAGGACAGGGCGCGAACACCGGGGAGCTGTTTTTT
TRBV4-2	.	.	TRBJ1-1	CASSQELAGNTEAFF	TGTGCCAGCAGCCAAGAGCTGGCAGGGAACACTGAAGCTTTCTTT
TRBV19	.	.	TRBJ2-7	CASSRAESYEQYF	TGTGCCAGTAGTCGCGCGGAGTCCTACGAGCAGTACTTC